This is a list of T cell receptor beta chains from one sample in a study of CD8 T cells in ankylosing spondylitis. TCRdb analysed the 5' RACE reads with MiXCR anew, one entry per CDR3 protein. The repertoire holds 250,000 to 350,000 distinct CDR3 sequences, with 20% as singletons. The sequencing sample was made of blood, either unsorted or a sorted T cell fraction (not recorded which). The receptors come from a male donor with ankylosing spondylitis or in good health (not recorded which). Each CDR3 is given with its conserved first and last residue. A D gene is named only where the DNA matches it firmly. The size entry is marked missing in some rows and otherwise reads once, few, many or a size class.

>TRBJ2-1|-|TRBV12-3/TRBV12-4|many
CASSLPYNEQFF
TGTGCCAGCAGCCTTCCATACAATGAGCAGTTCTTC
>TRBJ2-2|TRBD2|TRBV20-1|many
CSASGTSVESAGELFF
TGCAGTGCTAGCGGGACTAGTGTCGAAAGCGCCGGGGAGCTGTTTTTT
>TRBJ2-3|TRBD2|TRBV6-2/TRBV6-3|-
CASSFHKGLAGDTDTQYF
TGTGCCAGCAGTTTCCATAAGGGACTAGCGGGAGACACAGATACGCAGTATTTT
>TRBJ2-2|TRBD2|TRBV7-3|-
CASSLTSGRAFDTGELFF
TGTGCCAGCAGCTTAACTAGCGGGAGGGCCTTTGACACCGGGGAGCTGTTTTTT
>TRBJ2-2|TRBD2|TRBV4-2|-
CASSRPTSGKLTNTGELFF
TGTGCCAGCAGCCGGCCCACTAGCGGGAAACTCACGAACACCGGGGAGCTGTTTTTT
>TRBJ2-5|-|TRBV12-3/TRBV12-4|few
CASSLETETQYF
TGTGCCAGCAGTTTGGAGACAGAGACCCAGTACTTC
>TRBJ2-1|TRBD2|TRBV11-2|-
CASSLGTSGSAYNEQFF
TGTGCCAGCAGCCTAGGGACTAGCGGGAGCGCCTACAATGAGCAGTTCTTC
>TRBJ2-1|TRBD2|TRBV28|few
CASSPPGLAGWNEQFF
TGTGCCAGCAGTCCGCCGGGACTAGCGGGATGGAATGAGCAGTTCTTC
>TRBJ2-3|TRBD2|TRBV9|few
CASSVGAGADTQYF
TGTGCCAGCAGCGTAGGAGCGGGGGCAGATACGCAGTATTTT
>TRBJ2-1|TRBD1|TRBV29-1|-
CSVEGTGGSYNEQFF
TGCAGCGTTGAAGGGACAGGGGGCTCCTACAATGAGCAGTTCTTC
>TRBJ1-2|TRBD1|TRBV5-6|many
CASSRTGGDGYTF
TGTGCCAGCAGTAGGACAGGGGGTGATGGCTACACCTTC
>TRBJ2-5|TRBD2|TRBV10-3|-
CAISDPLAGEETQYF
TGTGCCATCAGTGATCCGCTAGCGGGAGAAGAGACCCAGTACTTC
>TRBJ2-1|TRBD2|TRBV28|-
CASPREGGYNEQFF
TGTGCCAGCCCCCGGGAGGGTGGTTACAATGAGCAGTTCTTC
>TRBJ2-1|TRBD1|TRBV29-1|few
CSGQGTSYNEQFF
TGCAGCGGACAGGGTACGTCCTACAATGAGCAGTTCTTC
>TRBJ1-1|TRBD1|TRBV29-1|-
CSARGQAGTEAFF
TGCAGCGCCCGGGGACAGGCCGGCACTGAAGCTTTCTTT
>TRBJ1-2|TRBD1|TRBV7-3|many
CASSVGQNYGYTF
TGTGCCAGCAGCGTGGGACAGAACTATGGCTACACCTTC
>TRBJ1-4|-|TRBV5-1|-
CASSLGATNEKLFF
TGCGCCAGCAGCTTGGGGGCAACTAATGAAAAACTGTTTTTT
>TRBJ2-6|TRBD1|TRBV12-3/TRBV12-4|-
CASSLVSRGLILNSSGANVLTF
TGTGCCAGCAGTTTAGTTAGCAGGGGGCTTATTTTAAATAGTTCTGGGGCCAACGTCCTGACTTTC
>TRBJ2-5|-|TRBV12-3/TRBV12-4|-
CASQALGGETQYF
TGTGCCAGCCAAGCCTTGGGGGGAGAGACCCAGTACTTC
>TRBJ1-4|-|TRBV4-1|-
CASSRTALNEKLFF
TGCGCCAGCAGCCGGACAGCCCTTAATGAAAAACTGTTTTTT
>TRBJ2-1|-|TRBV5-1|-
CASSLGLGWDNEQFF
TGCGCCAGCAGCTTGGGGCTAGGCTGGGACAATGAGCAGTTCTTC
>TRBJ2-5|-|TRBV20-1|many
CSARMGVETQYF
TGCAGTGCTAGAATGGGGGTAGAGACCCAGTACTTC
>TRBJ2-3|-|TRBV18|-
CASSPPNTDTQYF
TGTGCCAGCTCACCACCTAACACAGATACGCAGTATTTT
>TRBJ2-5|-|TRBV20-1|-
CSARLLDHLQETQYF
TGCAGTGCTAGGCTCCTGGACCATCTCCAAGAGACCCAGTACTTC
>TRBJ1-5|-|TRBV7-2|few
CASSPQGNQGQPQHF
TGTGCCAGCAGCCCACAGGGAAATCAGGGTCAGCCCCAGCATTTT
>TRBJ1-6|-|TRBV9|-
CASSVGDKSSYNSPLHF
TGTGCCAGCAGCGTAGGGGACAAGAGCTCCTATAATTCACCCCTCCACTTT
>TRBJ2-2|TRBD1|TRBV18|medium-sized
CASSPVLGTGDTGELFF
TGTGCCAGCTCACCAGTACTGGGGACAGGGGACACCGGGGAGCTGTTTTTT
>TRBJ1-5|-|TRBV12-3/TRBV12-4|-
CASSAGTLVGGNQPQHF
TGTGCCAGCTCGGCGGGGACACTTGTGGGGGGCAATCAGCCCCAGCATTTT
>TRBJ2-2|-|TRBV18|-
CASSPSTAMQGGELFF
TGTGCCAGCTCACCATCCACCGCGATGCAGGGCGGGGAGCTGTTTTTT
>TRBJ2-6|-|TRBV15|-
CAIRRSGANVLTF
TGTGCCATACGTAGGTCTGGGGCCAACGTCCTGACTTTC
>TRBJ2-1|-|TRBV20-1|few
CSASVLVNYEQFF
TGCAGTGCTAGTGTACTAGTGAACTATGAGCAGTTCTTC
>TRBJ2-1|-|TRBV5-1|-
CASSPDIYTYNEQFF
TGCGCCAGCAGCCCTGATATCTATACCTACAATGAGCAGTTCTTC
>TRBJ2-5|-|TRBV24-1|many
CATSDLRAGSETQYF
TGTGCCACCAGTGATTTGCGGGCAGGGAGCGAGACCCAGTACTTC
>TRBJ2-5|-|TRBV15|once
CATSREPQAETRYF
TGTGCCACCAGCAGAGAGCCCCAGGCAGAGACCCGGTACTTC
>TRBJ1-5|-|TRBV12-3/TRBV12-4|-
CASSLATVQPQHF
TGTGCCAGCAGTTTAGCGACAGTTCAGCCCCAGCATTTT
>TRBJ2-1|TRBD2|TRBV5-1|-
CASSPAGGRNEQFF
TGCGCCAGCAGCCCAGCGGGGGGGCGGAATGAGCAGTTCTTC
>TRBJ2-2|TRBD2|TRBV7-6|-
CASSLPPAGSTGELFF
TGTGCCAGCAGCTTACCTCCAGCGGGGAGCACCGGGGAGCTGTTTTTT
>TRBJ1-3|TRBD1|TRBV12-3/TRBV12-4|few
CASSTTGESGNTIYF
TGTGCCAGCAGTACCACAGGGGAATCCGGAAACACCATATATTTT
>TRBJ2-1|TRBD1|TRBV15|few
CATSRVTGGFNNEQFF
TGTGCCACCAGCAGAGTTACAGGGGGGTTTAACAATGAGCAGTTCTTC
>TRBJ2-1|TRBD2|TRBV10-2|-
CASSEGGWLAGGRGEMEQFF
TGCGCCAGCAGTGAAGGGGGATGGCTAGCGGGAGGTCGTGGGGAGATGGAGCAGTTCTTC
>TRBJ2-5|TRBD2|TRBV7-2|-
CASSLAIGGGRETQYF
TGTGCCAGCAGCTTAGCAATCGGCGGGGGGCGAGAGACCCAGTACTTC